This passage covers 20 T cell receptor beta chains from one sample sequenced in a study of T-cell memory formation after mild COVID-19. TCRdb passed the 5' RACE reads through MiXCR, listing each CDR3 protein once. The table has about 350,000 distinct CDR3 sequences, approximately 14% seen once. The sequencing input was PBMCs or a T cell subset sorted from them (not recorded which). These TCRs come from a man younger than 35 who had mild COVID-19 (a few samples of this study predate the infection). Cell type and time point are not known.

This clonotype was detected only once. The V gene is TRBV7-9, the J gene TRBJ2-5; D may match TRBD1 or TRBD2 (5 bases each). CDR1 is SEHNR and CDR2 is FQNEAQ in the germline V gene (reference sequence). The V and J ends lost 5 bases and 3 bases respectively, with 19 bases between them. The CDR3 covers 16 residues. The CDR3: CASSTSGASPKETQYF. CDR3 DNA: TGTGCCAGCAGCACATCTGGGGCTAGCCCGAAAGAGACCCAGTACTTC.

This clonotype was recorded at least ten times. The chain combines TRBV28 with TRBJ2-1; 9 bases are shared with TRBD1. Trimming cost V 4 bases and J 8 bases; bases outside gene matches: 6. Germline CDR1 MDHEN, CDR2 SYDVKM. The CDR3 is 14 amino acids. CDR3 nucleotide sequence: TGTGCCAGCAGTTGGGGACAGGGATTCGATGAGCAGTTCTTC. Protein: CASSWGQGFDEQFF.

This clonotype was counted a few times. The chain combines TRBV10-3 with TRBJ1-1; a weak D match, TRBD1 (5 bases). This CDR3 has 11 residues. V lost 6 bases and J 8 bases, leaving 10 bases between the germline ends. Germline V gene data show CDR1 as ENHRY and CDR2 as SYGVKD. CDR3 region: CAIRGAQEAFF. Written as DNA, the CDR3 is TGTGCCATCAGAGGGGCACAGGAAGCTTTCTTT.

CDR3 residues: CSAKVGQGRNTEAFF. The CDR3, as DNA: TGCAGTGCTAAAGTGGGGCAGGGGAGGAACACTGAAGCTTTCTTT. This chain connects TRBV20-1 to TRBJ1-1; D might be TRBD1 (6 bases). This CDR3 has 15 amino acids. Per germline, CDR1 DFQATT and CDR2 SNEGSKA (reference sequence). V was trimmed by 4 bases and J by 1 base, leaving 16 bases between them.

This chain joins TRBV7-8 and TRBJ2-3; unclear D gene. CDR1 and CDR2 (germline): SGHVS, FQNEAQ. The CDR3 length is 14 residues. V lost 4 bases, J lost 1 base, and 9 bases lay in between. CDR3 bases: TGTGCCAGCAGCTCGGACGGAGGCACAGATACGCAGTATTTT. It encodes CASSSDGGTDTQYF.

This clonotype was found a few times. The J gene is TRBJ1-1, the V gene TRBV6-2 or TRBV6-3; possible D gene TRBD1, 5 bases. This CDR3 contains 14 residues. V lost 7 bases and J lost 8, with 20 bases in between. The V gene's germline CDR1 is MNHEY and CDR2 SVGEGT. The CDR3 nucleotides read TGTGCCAGCACGGACGTGTGGCAGGGCCGGGAAGCTTTCTTT. This gives the protein CASTDVWQGREAFF.

A few counts support this clonotype. The chain combines TRBV9 with TRBJ2-1; 10 bases match TRBD2. CDR1 SGDLS and CDR2 YYNGEE come from the germline V gene. CDR3 length equals 15 residues. V shed 4 bases, J shed 4 bases, and the junction held 5 bases outside the gene matches. CDR3 in amino acids: CASSMIAGGYNEQFF. The CDR3 DNA reads as TGTGCCAGCAGCATGATAGCGGGGGGATACAATGAGCAGTTCTTC. Supplemented by reference TRBV9 and TRBJ2-1, the full variable domain reads DSGVTQTPKHLITATGQRVTLRCSPRSGDLSVYWYQQSLDQGLQFLIQYYNGEERAKGNILERFSAQQFPDLHSELNLSSLELGDSALYFCASSMIAGGYNEQFFGPGTRLTVL.

This clonotype was counted only a few times. The chain carries TRBV20-1 and TRBJ2-5; the D call may be TRBD1 or TRBD2 (5 bases each). The V end lost 5 bases, the J end lost 4 bases, and 14 bases lay between the germline ends. From germline, CDR1 is DFQATT and CDR2 SNEGSKA (reference sequence). This CDR3 is built from 13 residues. CDR3 protein: CSAQRTLRETQYF. The CDR3 bases are TGCAGTGCTCAGCGGACACTCCGAGAGACCCAGTACTTC.

This clonotype was observed many times. The V call is TRBV6-2 or TRBV6-3, the J call TRBJ2-5; 7 bases are shared with TRBD2. V gave up 2 bases and J gave up 4 bases; unmatched junction bases: 4. The CDR3 covers 14 residues. Germline V gene lookup returns CDR1 MNHEY and CDR2 SVGEGT. The CDR3 loop reads CASSYEGGVETQYF. The DNA for the CDR3 is TGTGCCAGCAGTTACGAGGGAGGGGTAGAGACCCAGTACTTC.

The chain is built from TRBV12-3 or TRBV12-4 and TRBJ2-3; D is unclear. Between the trimmed V and J ends, which lost 5 bases and 1 base, there was a span of 13 bases. This CDR3 comprises 15 residues. As DNA, the CDR3 is TGTGCCAGCAGTCAAGACTGGACGGGCACAGATACGCAGTATTTT. Translating gives CASSQDWTGTDTQYF.

The V call is TRBV7-8, the J call TRBJ2-3, with 7 bases lining up with TRBD2. V lost 5 bases to trimming and J lost 5 bases; unmatched junction nucleotides: 16. The CDR3 contains 17 residues. Germline CDR1 is SGHVS and CDR2 is FQNEAQ. CDR3: CASSPPPWDSGGDTQYF. CDR3 DNA: TGTGCCAGCAGCCCCCCCCCCTGGGACTCGGGGGGAGATACGCAGTATTTT.

This clonotype was observed at least ten times. The V and J genes are TRBV5-1 and TRBJ2-4, with D unresolved. V shed 0 bases and J shed 3 bases, with 13 bases lying between them. CDR1 and CDR2 (germline): SGHRS, YFSETQ. The CDR3 is 16 amino acids. In DNA, the CDR3 is TGCGCCAGCAGCTTGGAAACCATTCTAGGCAAAAACATTCAGTACTTC. It translates to CASSLETILGKNIQYF.

The sample holds a few counts of this clonotype. CDR3 DNA: TGTGCCAGCAGCCAAGGGGTCGGGGAGCTGTTTTTT. It specifies CASSQGVGELFF. The chain couples TRBV3-1 to TRBJ2-2; D is unclear. Per the germline V gene, CDR1 is LGHDT and CDR2 is YNNKEL (reference sequence). V was cut by 1 base and J by 7 bases, with 4 bases left in between. CDR3 length: 12 amino acids.

This clonotype was detected a few times. The chain is built from TRBV20-1 and TRBJ1-4; D gene unclear. CDR1 and CDR2 (germline): DFQATT, SNEGSKA (reference sequence). Trimming removed 5 bases at V and 0 bases at J, with 10 bases between. CDR3 length: 14 residues. The CDR3 protein is CSAEPSTTNEKLFF. Written as DNA, the CDR3 is TGCAGTGCTGAACCCAGTACAACTAATGAAAAACTGTTTTTT.

This clonotype was found a few times. This sequence joins TRBV20-1 and TRBJ2-2; D is undetermined. V was pared by 0 bases and J by 3 bases, with 5 bases between. Germline-derived CDR1 and CDR2 are DFQATT and SNEGSKA (reference sequence). This CDR3 is built from 13 residues. CDR3 bases: TGCAGTGCTAGAGATTTCTACACCGGGGAGCTGTTTTTT. It translates to CSARDFYTGELFF.

This chain joins TRBV20-1 and TRBJ2-7, with 7 bases matching TRBD1. In germline, CDR1 is DFQATT, CDR2 SNEGSKA (reference sequence). Losses at the gene ends were 3 bases for V and 3 bases for J; bases not matched to a gene: 5. This CDR3 is 13 amino acids long. The CDR3 bases are TGCAGTGCTAGGTACAGGGGTAACTACGAGCAGTACTTC. Amino acids: CSARYRGNYEQYF.

The chain carries TRBV2 and TRBJ1-2; 7 nucleotides agree with TRBD1. Losses at the gene ends were 9 bases for V and 4 bases for J; bases not matched to a gene: 11. The CDR3 spans 14 residues. Germline V gene sequence: CDR1 SNHLY, CDR2 FYNNEI. Here the CDR3 reads CARETGLGVYGYTF. CDR3 bases: TGTGCCAGGGAGACAGGGCTCGGAGTCTATGGCTACACCTTC.

V and J are TRBV5-5 and TRBJ1-4; D possibly corresponds to TRBD1 (5 bases). Trimming left V 0 bases short and J 8 bases short, with 17 bases between. CDR3 size: 16 residues. Germline V lookup: CDR1 SGHKS, CDR2 YYEKEE (reference sequence). This chain's CDR3 is CASSLEARDRSEKLFF. The CDR3 DNA reads as TGTGCCAGCAGCTTGGAAGCTCGGGACCGAAGCGAAAAACTGTTTTTT.

This clonotype was seen a few times. The chain has TRBV7-8 and TRBJ2-3; D is undetermined. This CDR3 is 12 amino acids long. Germline loops: CDR1 SGHVS, CDR2 FQNEAQ. Deletions cut 0 bases from V and 6 bases from J, with 4 bases between. Here the CDR3 DNA reads TGTGCCAGCAGCTTAGCGAAGGATACGCAGTATTTT. Its translation is CASSLAKDTQYF.

This clonotype was picked up a small number of times. The gene calls are TRBV12-5 and TRBJ1-2; D ambiguous. V shed 7 bases and J shed 0 bases, with 9 bases lying between them. This CDR3 is 13 amino acids long. Germline assignment: CDR1 LGHNT and CDR2 FRNRAP. CDR3 in amino acids: CASAPASNYGYTF. In DNA, the CDR3 is TGTGCTAGTGCCCCCGCCTCTAACTATGGCTACACCTTC.